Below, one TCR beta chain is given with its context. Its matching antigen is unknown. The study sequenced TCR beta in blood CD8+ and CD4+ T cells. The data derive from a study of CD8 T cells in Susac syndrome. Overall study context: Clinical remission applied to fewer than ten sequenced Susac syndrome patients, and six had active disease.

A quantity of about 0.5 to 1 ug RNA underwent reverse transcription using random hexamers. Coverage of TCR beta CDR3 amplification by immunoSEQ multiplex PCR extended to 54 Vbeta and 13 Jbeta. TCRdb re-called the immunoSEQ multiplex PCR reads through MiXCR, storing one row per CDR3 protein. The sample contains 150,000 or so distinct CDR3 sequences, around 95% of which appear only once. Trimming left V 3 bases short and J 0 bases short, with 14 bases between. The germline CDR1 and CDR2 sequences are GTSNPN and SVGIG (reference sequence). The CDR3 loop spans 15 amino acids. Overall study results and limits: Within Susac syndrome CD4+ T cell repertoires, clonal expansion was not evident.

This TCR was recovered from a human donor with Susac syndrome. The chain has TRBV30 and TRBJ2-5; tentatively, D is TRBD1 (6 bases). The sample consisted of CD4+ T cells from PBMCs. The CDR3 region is CAWSLGAGYQETQYF. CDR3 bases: TGTGCCTGGAGCCTGGGGGCAGGGTACCAAGAGACCCAGTACTTC. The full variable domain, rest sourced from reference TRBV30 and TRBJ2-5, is SQTIHQWPATLVQPVGSPLSLECTVEGTSNPNLYWYRQAAGRGLQLLFYSVGIGQISSEVPQNLSASRPQDRQFILSSKKLLLSDSGFYLCAWSLGAGYQETQYFGPGTRLLVL.